This T cell receptor beta chain comes out of a study of response to subunit inactivated influenza vaccine. The sample holds a few counts of this clonotype. Germline V gene lookup returns CDR1 SGHRS and CDR2 YFSETQ. This CDR3 has 13 residues. Trimming removed 3 bases from V and 0 bases from J, with 6 bases in between. TCRdb used MiXCR to reprocess the RT-PCR reads, holding one entry per CDR3 protein. The sample lists over 400,000 distinct CDR3 sequences, over 9.5% seen once, with approximately 12% in the top ten. The chain recombines TRBV5-1 with TRBJ1-2; D ambiguous. The origin of this receptor is a man in his fifties or sixties who received an inactivated influenza vaccine. Specimen: PBMCs from blood, collected roughly 47 days after vaccination. In nucleotides, the CDR3 is TGCGCCAGCAGCTCGGGAGCTAACTATGGCTACACCTTC. Translation: CASSSGANYGYTF.